One sample yielded the 9 T cell receptor beta chains listed below, sequenced in a study of OX40 agonist ivuxolimab in advanced cancers. Assay used: immunoSEQ multiplex PCR; TCRdb lists only in-frame clones, some missing. The data show more than 50,000 clones, 86% seen once. The specimen comprised CD4+ or CD8+ T cells sorted from blood, sampled in a trial of the OX40 agonist ivuxolimab. These receptors all stem from an adult with an advanced solid tumor such as melanoma, head and neck, liver or kidney cancer.

This chain joins TRBV5-1 and TRBJ1-2; 9 bases are a match to TRBD1. CDR1 SGHRS and CDR2 YFSETQ come from the germline V gene. After removal of 1 base from V and 10 bases from J, the junction contained 11 bases not matched to a gene. CDR3 length equals 15 residues. CDR3 in DNA: TGCGCCAGCAGCTTGTATGGACAGGGACAGGGATCCTACACCTTC. Translated, it gives CASSLYGQGQGSYTF.

V usage is TRBV30 and J usage is TRBJ1-1; D is undetermined. Trimming removed 5 bases from V and 1 base from J, with 11 bases in between. Germline CDR1 and CDR2: GTSNPN and SVGIG (reference sequence). This CDR3 contains 13 residues. The CDR3 DNA reads TGTGCCTGGGCCCTACTCCAGAACACTGAAGCTTTCTTT. Encoded protein: CAWALLQNTEAFF.

This clone was found once. This rearrangement joins TRBV10-3 to TRBJ2-1; 7 bases are a match to TRBD1. Germline V gene data show CDR1 as ENHRY and CDR2 as SYGVKD. The CDR3 consists of 16 residues. Unmatched junction bases numbered 16, after V lost 2 bases and J lost 12 bases. The CDR3 DNA reads as TGTGCCATCAGTGAGACCACAGGGGCGAGAATGAGCGGGCAGTTCTTC. It encodes CAISETTGARMSGQFF.

The chain links TRBV30 to TRBJ1-2; D is unclear. CDR3 size: 14 residues. Trimming pared 3 bases from V and 0 bases from J, leaving 11 bases between. In germline, CDR1 is GTSNPN, CDR2 SVGIG (reference sequence). CDR3 DNA: TGTGCCTGGAGACGGCCGACTCCTAACTATGGCTACACCTTC. Encoded protein: CAWRRPTPNYGYTF.

The chain joins TRBV7-2 to TRBJ2-2; 9 nucleotides align to TRBD2. Germline lookup yields CDR1 SGHTA and CDR2 FQGNSA. The CDR3 consists of 16 residues. Trimming at V came to 4 bases and at J to 1 base, leaving 4 bases not matched to a gene. The CDR3 bases are TGTGCCAGCAGCTCCCCAGCGGGGGGGAACACCGGGGAGCTGTTTTTT. It codes for CASSSPAGGNTGELFF.

The V and J genes are TRBV5-4 and TRBJ1-1; D remains unclear. V lost 0 bases and J 1 base, leaving 10 bases between the germline ends. The CDR3 consists of 15 residues. Germline V gives CDR1 SGHNT, CDR2 YYREEE (reference sequence). The CDR3 sequence: CASSLDQVRNTEAFF. CDR3 DNA: TGTGCCAGCAGCTTGGACCAGGTACGGAACACTGAAGCTTTCTTT. The full variable domain, in which reference TRBV5-4 and TRBJ1-1 provide the parts outside the CDR3, is ETGVTQSPTHLIKTRGQQVTLRCSSQSGHNTVSWYQQALGQGPQFIFQYYREEENGRGNFPPRFSGLQFPNYSSELNVNALELDDSALYLCASSLDQVRNTEAFFGQGTRLTVV.

This chain links TRBV4-1 with TRBJ1-5, with D hard to call. This CDR3 spans 15 amino acids. V lost 0 bases, J lost 7 bases, and 13 bases lay in between. Germline assignment: CDR1 MGHRA and CDR2 YSYEKL. CDR3 loop: CASSQDQVGVQPQHF. The CDR3, as DNA: TGCGCCAGCAGCCAAGATCAAGTAGGTGTCCAGCCCCAGCATTTT.

V is TRBV29-1 and J is TRBJ2-7; the D is unclear. The V and J ends lost 1 base and 4 bases respectively, with 11 bases between them. CDR3 length equals 13 residues. CDR1 and CDR2 (germline): SQVTM, ANQGSEA. Here the CDR3 reads CSVEVSTHYEQYF. The DNA for the CDR3 is TGCAGCGTTGAAGTGTCCACCCATTACGAGCAGTACTTC.

CDR3 in DNA: TGTGCCAGCAGCTTAAAGCGGCGGGCGGGGGGAGAGACCCAGTACTTC. Translating it yields CASSLKRRAGGETQYF. The chain uses TRBV7-2 and TRBJ2-5, with 8 bases that match TRBD2. The trim removed 2 bases at V and 4 bases at J, leaving 9 bases unmatched. Germline V lookup: CDR1 SGHTA, CDR2 FQGNSA. The length of the CDR3 is 16 residues. The whole variable domain, remainder taken from reference TRBV7-2 and TRBJ2-5, is GAGVSQSPSNKVTEKGKDVELRCDPISGHTALYWYRQSLGQGLEFLIYFQGNSAPDKSGLPSDRFSAERTGGSVSTLTIQRTQQEDSAVYLCASSLKRRAGGETQYFGPGTRLLVL.